The next 25 T cell receptor beta chains were all read from a single sample in a study of blood T cell repertoires in COVID-19. Clones were sequenced by immunoSEQ multiplex PCR, and TCRdb holds only the in-frame ones, with some missing. The sample consists of roughly 160,000 clones, around 85% of them appearing once. Sequenced material: peripheral blood. All receptors come from a man older than 75 with COVID-19, enrolled during active disease.

J is TRBJ1-2 and V is TRBV7-8; tentatively, D is TRBD1 (5 bases). Trimming removed 5 bases at V and 8 bases at J, with 21 bases between. The CDR3 is 15 amino acids. Germline CDR1 is SGHVS and CDR2 is FQNEAQ. The CDR3 coding sequence is TGTGCCAGCAGCCCCACCCCCGGGGGTCAGGGAGGCTACACCTTC. This gives the protein CASSPTPGGQGGYTF.

The chain carries TRBV20-1 and TRBJ1-1, with D maybe TRBD1 (5 bases). The CDR3 contains 11 residues. V was pared by 7 bases and J by 1 base, with 7 bases between. CDR1 and CDR2 from the germline V gene are DFQATT and SNEGSKA (reference sequence). CDR3 residues: CSVRANTEAFF. The CDR3 DNA is TGCAGTGTCAGGGCGAACACTGAAGCTTTCTTT.

The chain carries TRBV6-6 and TRBJ1-1, with D maybe TRBD1 (6 bases). Germline-derived CDR1 and CDR2 are MNHNY and SVGAGI (reference sequence). With 5 bases removed from V and 1 base from J, the gap between germline ends came to 17 bases. The CDR3 totals 16 residues. CDR3 sequence (DNA): TGTGCCAGCAGTCCGGCGGGGGGCAGCAGGAACACTGAAGCTTTCTTT. Its translation is CASSPAGGSRNTEAFF.

The chain uses TRBV5-1 and TRBJ1-2; D is unresolved. Germline V gene lookup returns CDR1 SGHRS and CDR2 YFSETQ. Trimming took 0 bases from V and 5 from J, leaving 14 bases between them. This CDR3 contains 15 residues. The CDR3 region is CASSLAGRARYGYTF. The CDR3 coding sequence is TGCGCCAGCAGCTTGGCGGGGAGAGCTCGGTATGGCTACACCTTC.

This clone was seen just once. The rearrangement joins TRBV11-2 to TRBJ1-3, with a weak D call TRBD1 (6 bases). This CDR3 region has 15 residues. Germline CDR1 and CDR2: SGHAT and FQNNGV. V was shortened by 5 bases and J by 0 bases, with 11 bases between the two germline ends. The CDR3: CASSHYRASGNTIYF. Here the CDR3 DNA reads TGTGCCAGCAGCCATTACAGGGCCTCTGGAAACACCATATATTTT.

This clone was observed a handful of times. The chain uses TRBV29-1 and TRBJ2-1, with a weak D call TRBD1 (7 bases). Between the trimmed V and J ends, which lost 7 bases and 0 bases, there was a span of 13 bases. CDR1 is SQVTM and CDR2 is ANQGSEA in the germline V gene. This CDR3 contains 14 residues. The CDR3 sequence is CSGGDSLSYNEQFF. CDR3 nucleotide sequence: TGCAGCGGGGGGGACAGCCTCTCCTACAATGAGCAGTTCTTC.

In this sample, this clone turned up once. The chain links TRBV5-1 to TRBJ2-1, with D possibly matching TRBD2 (5 bases). V gave up 4 bases and J gave up 7 bases, with 15 bases separating them. This CDR3 contains 14 residues. The germline V gene encodes CDR1 SGHRS and CDR2 YFSETQ. The chain's CDR3 is CASSRLGEGNEQFF. CDR3 coding DNA: TGCGCCAGCAGCCGTCTCGGGGAAGGGAATGAGCAGTTCTTC.

On this clone: An end of the junction differs from the germline gene, which may be a read error. The gene calls are TRBV25-1 and TRBJ1-4; D ambiguous. Germline V gene lookup returns CDR1 MGHDK and CDR2 SYGVNS. This CDR3 spans 12 amino acids. For the CDR3, the DNA is TGTGCCAGCAGTGAGTCAGATTTAGCTTTAGTTTTT. Encoded protein: CASSESDLALVF.

This chain joins TRBV5-4 and TRBJ1-4, with D perhaps TRBD1 (5 bases). CDR3 size: 16 residues. Trimming stripped 4 bases from V and 3 bases from J, with 16 bases between. The germline gives CDR1 SGHNT, CDR2 YYREEE (reference sequence). The CDR3: CASSTDLDSSNEKLFF. CDR3 nucleotides: TGTGCCAGCAGCACCGACCTAGACAGTTCTAATGAAAAACTGTTTTTT.

This clone appeared once. The chain is built from TRBV5-6 and TRBJ1-3; D unclear. Germline V gives CDR1 SGHDT, CDR2 YYEEEE. The CDR3 totals 13 residues. The V end lost 6 bases, the J end lost 2 bases, and 9 bases lay between the germline ends. Written as DNA, the CDR3 is TGTGCCAGCACTGGACTCACTGGAAACACCATATATTTT. It translates to CASTGLTGNTIYF.

The chain recombines TRBV5-5 with TRBJ1-2; no firm D call. CDR3 length: 15 residues. Germline V gives CDR1 SGHKS, CDR2 YYEKEE (reference sequence). V shed 1 base and J shed 5 bases, with 15 bases lying between them. The CDR3 loop is CASSLSSAGVYGYTF. The DNA of the CDR3 is TGTGCCAGCAGCTTGTCGTCAGCAGGCGTATATGGCTACACCTTC. The full variable domain, rest sourced from reference TRBV5-5 and TRBJ1-2, is DAGVTQSPTHLIKTRGQQVTLRCSPISGHKSVSWYQQVLGQGPQFIFQYYEKEERGRGNFPDRFSARQFPNYSSELNVNALLLGDSALYLCASSLSSAGVYGYTFGSGTRLTVV.

The V and J genes are TRBV14 and TRBJ1-1; D gene uncertain. From germline, CDR1 is SGHDN and CDR2 FVKESK. V was shortened by 3 bases and J by 3 bases, with 5 bases between the two germline ends. This CDR3 comprises 12 residues. CDR3 DNA: TGTGCCAGCAGCCAGTCGGACACTGAAGCTTTCTTT. Protein: CASSQSDTEAFF.

Points on this clone: This CDR3 is also generated by other DNA sequences in the sample. This CDR3 reads CSVGQGGNQPQHF. As DNA, the CDR3 is TGCAGCGTAGGACAGGGTGGTAATCAGCCCCAGCATTTT. The chain combines TRBV29-1 with TRBJ1-5, with 8 bases that match TRBD1. With 6 bases clipped from V and 4 bases from J, the junction kept 5 bases outside the gene matches. The CDR3 has 13 amino acids. The germline gives CDR1 SQVTM, CDR2 ANQGSEA.

The chain joins TRBV6-5 to TRBJ2-5, with TRBD1 as a possible D gene (5 bases). Trimming stripped 6 bases from V and 5 bases from J, with 13 bases between. Germline V lookup: CDR1 MNHEY, CDR2 SVGAGI. This CDR3 has 13 amino acids. DNA for the CDR3: TGTGCCAGCAGCGACCCAGGGTCCGAGACCCAGTACTTC. This gives the protein CASSDPGSETQYF.

The chain uses TRBV5-5 and TRBJ1-2, with a possible D match to TRBD1 (5 bases). Trimming stripped 0 bases from V and 3 bases from J, with 9 bases between. The germline gives CDR1 SGHKS, CDR2 YYEKEE (reference sequence). The CDR3 covers 14 residues. CDR3 residues: CASSLDDSYYGYTF. CDR3 sequence (DNA): TGTGCCAGCAGCTTGGACGACAGCTACTATGGCTACACCTTC.

The CDR3 region has the DNA TGTGCCAGCAGCCCTCTGGACGGAGGCTATGGCTACACCTTC. Its protein product is CASSPLDGGYGYTF. The rearrangement links TRBV5-5 to TRBJ1-2; D is unresolved. Germline lookup yields CDR1 SGHKS and CDR2 YYEKEE (reference sequence). V lost 4 bases to trimming and J lost 4 bases, with 14 bases between them. This CDR3 is 14 amino acids long.

The V call is TRBV3-1 (or the pseudogene TRBV3-2), the J call TRBJ2-5, with D possibly being TRBD2 (5 bases). Trimming removed 5 bases at V and 0 bases at J, with 19 bases between. Germline CDR1 and CDR2: LGHDT and YNNKEL (reference sequence). This CDR3 region has 17 residues. CDR3 coding DNA: TGTGCCAGCAGCTTTCGAATAAGCACGGACTACCAAGAGACCCAGTACTTC. Its protein product is CASSFRISTDYQETQYF.

J is TRBJ2-5 and V is TRBV5-1, with D possibly matching TRBD1 (6 bases). Germline V CDR1 and CDR2: SGHRS, YFSETQ. The CDR3 runs to 15 residues. V was cut by 3 bases and J by 2 bases, with 14 bases left in between. In DNA form, the CDR3 reads TGCGCCAGCAGCTCTCGACAGGCTACTCAAGAGACCCAGTACTTC. Residues: CASSSRQATQETQYF.

This clone showed up just once. The CDR3 DNA reads as TGTGCCAGCAGCTTAGTCGGGGGACTGGACTACGAGCAGTACTTC. This translates into CASSLVGGLDYEQYF. The chain couples TRBV7-2 to TRBJ2-7, with a tentative D call TRBD2 (6 bases). The CDR3 runs 15 residues. Between the trimmed V and J ends, which lost 1 base and 3 bases, there was a span of 13 bases. In germline, CDR1 is SGHTA, CDR2 FQGNSA.

The chain is built from TRBV28 and TRBJ1-4, with a tentative D call TRBD1 (5 bases). V was cut by 3 bases and J by 8 bases, with 16 bases left in between. CDR1 and CDR2 (germline): MDHEN, SYDVKM. This CDR3 contains 15 residues. The CDR3 nucleotides read TGTGCCAGCAGTTTTTTGGGGGGTAGGAGCGAAAAACTGTTTTTT. It codes for CASSFLGGRSEKLFF.

The chain recombines TRBV6-2 or TRBV6-3 with TRBJ1-5; TRBD1 is a possible D gene (5 bases). Trimming pared 6 bases from V and 6 bases from J, leaving 18 bases between. CDR1 and CDR2 from the germline V gene are MNHEY and SVGEGT. This CDR3 has 15 amino acids. CDR3 in DNA: TGTGCCAGCAGCGGGTCGGATAGGGGAGGTCAGCCCCAGCATTTT. Protein: CASSGSDRGGQPQHF.

The chain couples TRBV9 to TRBJ2-2, with 10 bases matching TRBD2. After removal of 5 bases from V and 4 bases from J, the junction contained 2 bases not matched to a gene. The CDR3 sequence is 14 residues long. Germline loops: CDR1 SGDLS, CDR2 YYNGEE. The CDR3 region is CASRPSGGTGELFF. CDR3 coding DNA: TGTGCCAGCAGACCTAGCGGGGGCACCGGGGAGCTGTTTTTT.

The V gene is TRBV6-5, the J gene TRBJ1-1, with D possibly matching TRBD1 (6 bases). The V end lost 6 bases, the J end lost 4 bases, and 15 bases lay between the germline ends. The CDR3 sequence is 14 residues long. Germline V gene lookup returns CDR1 MNHEY and CDR2 SVGAGI. The CDR3: CASSPGARGTEAFF. The CDR3 bases are TGTGCCAGCAGCCCAGGGGCCCGGGGCACTGAAGCTTTCTTT.

CDR3 protein: CASSQGHLRTDTQYF. The CDR3 DNA sequence: TGCGCCAGCAGCCAGGGACACCTTAGAACAGATACGCAGTATTTT. V is TRBV4-3 and J is TRBJ2-3, with D perhaps matching TRBD1 (6 bases). This CDR3 contains 15 residues. Trimming removed 3 bases from V and 3 bases from J, with 13 bases in between. CDR1 LGHNA and CDR2 YSLEER come from the germline V gene.

The chain has TRBV4-1 and TRBJ1-4; TRBD1 aligns across 7 bases. V lost 4 bases, J lost 12 bases, and 11 bases stayed unmatched. The CDR3 extends over 14 amino acids. CDR1 MGHRA and CDR2 YSYEKL come from the germline V gene. The CDR3 bases are TGCGCCAGCAGCCCACTCACGAACAGGGGAGAACTGTTTTTT. Translated, it gives CASSPLTNRGELFF.